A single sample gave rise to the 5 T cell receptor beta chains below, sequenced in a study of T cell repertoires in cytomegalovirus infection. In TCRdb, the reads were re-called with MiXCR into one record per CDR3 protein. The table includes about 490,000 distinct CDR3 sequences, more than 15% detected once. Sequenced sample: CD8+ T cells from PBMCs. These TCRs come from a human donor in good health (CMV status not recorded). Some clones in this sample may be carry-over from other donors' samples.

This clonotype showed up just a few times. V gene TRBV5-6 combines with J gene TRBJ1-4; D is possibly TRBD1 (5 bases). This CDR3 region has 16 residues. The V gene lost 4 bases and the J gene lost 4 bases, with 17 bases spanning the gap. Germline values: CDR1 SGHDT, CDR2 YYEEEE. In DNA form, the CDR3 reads TGTGCCAGCAGCATCCTGAAGGGGACGGGTAATGAAAAACTGTTTTTT. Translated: CASSILKGTGNEKLFF.

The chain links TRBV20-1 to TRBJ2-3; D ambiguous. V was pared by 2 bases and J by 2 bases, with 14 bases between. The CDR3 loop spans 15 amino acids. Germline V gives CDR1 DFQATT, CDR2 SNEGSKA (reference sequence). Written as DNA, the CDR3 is TGCAGTGCTAGAAGCCGGCGGTATCTCACAGATACGCAGTATTTT. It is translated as CSARSRRYLTDTQYF.

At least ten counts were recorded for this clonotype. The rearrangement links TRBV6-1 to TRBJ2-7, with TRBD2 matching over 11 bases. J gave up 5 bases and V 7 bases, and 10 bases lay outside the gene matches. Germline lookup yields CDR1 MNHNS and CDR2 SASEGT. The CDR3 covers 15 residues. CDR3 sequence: CASIPLSGGADEQYF. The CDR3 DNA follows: TGTGCCAGCATTCCCCTTAGCGGGGGGGCCGACGAGCAGTACTTC.

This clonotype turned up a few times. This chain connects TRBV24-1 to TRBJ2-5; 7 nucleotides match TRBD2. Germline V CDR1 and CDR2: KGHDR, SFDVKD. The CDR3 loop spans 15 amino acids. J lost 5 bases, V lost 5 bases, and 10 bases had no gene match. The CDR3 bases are TGTGCCACCAGTGGGGGTCAGACTAGCCGGGAGACCCAGTACTTC. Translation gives CATSGGQTSRETQYF.

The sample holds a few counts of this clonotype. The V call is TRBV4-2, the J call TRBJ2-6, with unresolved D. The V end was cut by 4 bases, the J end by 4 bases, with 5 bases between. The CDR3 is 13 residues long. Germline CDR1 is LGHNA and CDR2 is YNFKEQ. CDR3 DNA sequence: TGTGCCAGCAGCCTAGCCGGGGCCAACGTCCTGACTTTC. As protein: CASSLAGANVLTF.